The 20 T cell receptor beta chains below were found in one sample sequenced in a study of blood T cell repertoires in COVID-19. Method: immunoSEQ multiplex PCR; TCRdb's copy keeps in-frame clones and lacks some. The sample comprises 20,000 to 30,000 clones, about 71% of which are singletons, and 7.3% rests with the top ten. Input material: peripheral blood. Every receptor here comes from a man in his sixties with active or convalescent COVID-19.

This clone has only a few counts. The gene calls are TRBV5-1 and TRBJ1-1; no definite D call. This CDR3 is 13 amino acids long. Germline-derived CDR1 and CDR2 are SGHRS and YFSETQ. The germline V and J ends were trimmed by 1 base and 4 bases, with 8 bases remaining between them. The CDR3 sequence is CASSLLGSTEAFF. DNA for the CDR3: TGCGCCAGCAGCTTGTTAGGGAGCACTGAAGCTTTCTTT.

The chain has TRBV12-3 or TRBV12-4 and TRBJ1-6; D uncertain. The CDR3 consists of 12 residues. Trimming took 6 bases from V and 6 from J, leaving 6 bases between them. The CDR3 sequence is CASRAVNSPLHF. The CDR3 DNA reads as TGTGCCAGCAGGGCGGTTAATTCACCCCTCCACTTT.

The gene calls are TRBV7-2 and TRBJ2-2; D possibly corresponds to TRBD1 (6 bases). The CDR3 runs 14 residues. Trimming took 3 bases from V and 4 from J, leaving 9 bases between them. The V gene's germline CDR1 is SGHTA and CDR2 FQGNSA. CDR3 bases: TGTGCCAGCAGCTTTGGGGGCCGCACCGGGGAGCTGTTTTTT. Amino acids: CASSFGGRTGELFF.

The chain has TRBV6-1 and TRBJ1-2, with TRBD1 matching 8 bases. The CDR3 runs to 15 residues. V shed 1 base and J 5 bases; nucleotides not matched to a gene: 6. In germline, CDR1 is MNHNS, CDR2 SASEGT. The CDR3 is CASSEGGQATYGYTF. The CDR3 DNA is TGTGCCAGCAGTGAAGGGGGACAGGCGACTTATGGCTACACCTTC.

CDR3 nucleotides: TGTGCCAGCAGCCAATACTACGAGCAGTACTTC. It is translated as CASSQYYEQYF. The chain links TRBV14 to TRBJ2-7, with D hard to call. Germline CDR1 SGHDN, CDR2 FVKESK. V was clipped by 2 bases and J by 3 bases, with 2 bases between them. This CDR3 is built from 11 residues. Full variable domain (remainder filled in from reference TRBV14 and TRBJ2-7): EAGVTQFPSHSVIEKGQTVTLRCDPISGHDNLYWYRRVMGKEIKFLLHFVKESKQDESGMPNNRFLAERTGGTYSTLKVQPAELEDSGVYFCASSQYYEQYFGPGTRLTVT.

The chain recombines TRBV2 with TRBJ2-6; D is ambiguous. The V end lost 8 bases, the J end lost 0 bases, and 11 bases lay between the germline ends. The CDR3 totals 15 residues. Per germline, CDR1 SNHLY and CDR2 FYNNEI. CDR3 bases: TGTGCCAGCTCAGTCTCCCGCTCTGGGGCCAACGTCCTGACTTTC. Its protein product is CASSVSRSGANVLTF.

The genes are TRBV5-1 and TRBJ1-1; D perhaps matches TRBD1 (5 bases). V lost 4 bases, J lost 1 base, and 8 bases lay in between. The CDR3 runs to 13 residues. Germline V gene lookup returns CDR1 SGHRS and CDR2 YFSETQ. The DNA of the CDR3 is TGCGCCAGCAGCACGACAGCGAACACTGAAGCTTTCTTT. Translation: CASSTTANTEAFF.

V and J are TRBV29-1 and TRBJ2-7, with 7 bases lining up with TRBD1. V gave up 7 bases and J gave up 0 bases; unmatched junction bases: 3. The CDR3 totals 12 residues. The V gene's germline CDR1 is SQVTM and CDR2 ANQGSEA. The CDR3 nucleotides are TGCAGCGGCCGGGACAGCTCCTACGAGCAGTACTTC. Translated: CSGRDSSYEQYF.

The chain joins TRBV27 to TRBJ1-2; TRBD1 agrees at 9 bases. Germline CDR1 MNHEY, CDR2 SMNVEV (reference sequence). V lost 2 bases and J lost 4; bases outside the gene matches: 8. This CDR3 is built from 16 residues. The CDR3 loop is CASSLEGGQGVYGYTF. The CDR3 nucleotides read TGTGCCAGCAGTTTAGAAGGGGGACAGGGAGTCTATGGCTACACCTTC.

CDR3 sequence (DNA): TGCGCCAGCAGCTTGGACCCAGAAATGAACACTGAAGCTTTCTTT. Residues: CASSLDPEMNTEAFF. The J gene is TRBJ1-1, the V gene TRBV5-1, with D unclear. The CDR3 runs to 15 residues. Between the trimmed V and J ends, which lost 0 bases and 0 bases, there was a span of 9 bases. Germline loops: CDR1 SGHRS, CDR2 YFSETQ. Using reference TRBV5-1 and TRBJ1-1 for the parts outside the CDR3, the full variable domain is KAGVTQTPRYLIKTRGQQVTLSCSPISGHRSVSWYQQTPGQGLQFLFEYFSETQRNKGNFPGRFSGRQFSNSRSEMNVSTLELGDSALYLCASSLDPEMNTEAFFGQGTRLTVV.

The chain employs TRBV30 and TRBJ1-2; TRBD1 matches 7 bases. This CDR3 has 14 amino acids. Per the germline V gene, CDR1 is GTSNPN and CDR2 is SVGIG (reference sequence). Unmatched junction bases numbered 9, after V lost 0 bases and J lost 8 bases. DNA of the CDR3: TGTGCCTGGAGTGTAACAGGGGTTGTTGAAGGCTACACCTTC. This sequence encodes CAWSVTGVVEGYTF.

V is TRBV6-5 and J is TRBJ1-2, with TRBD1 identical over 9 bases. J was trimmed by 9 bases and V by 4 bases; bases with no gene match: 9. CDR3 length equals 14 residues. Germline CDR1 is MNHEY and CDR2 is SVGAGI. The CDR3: CASSSPGQGFRYTF. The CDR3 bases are TGTGCCAGCAGTTCACCGGGACAGGGATTTCGCTACACCTTC.

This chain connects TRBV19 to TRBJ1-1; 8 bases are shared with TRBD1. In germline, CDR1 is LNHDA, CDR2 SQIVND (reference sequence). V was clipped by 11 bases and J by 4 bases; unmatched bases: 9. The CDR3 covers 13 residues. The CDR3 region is CAVAQGAGTEAFF. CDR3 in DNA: TGTGCCGTTGCGCAGGGGGCGGGCACTGAAGCTTTCTTT.

As DNA, the CDR3 is TGTGCCTGGAGGGCAGGGTCGCTTGAAGCTTTCTTT. Translation: CAWRAGSLEAFF. The chain joins TRBV30 to TRBJ1-1; tentative D call: TRBD1 (5 bases). From germline, CDR1 is GTSNPN and CDR2 SVGIG (reference sequence). V shed 3 bases and J shed 7 bases, with 12 bases lying between them. This CDR3 has 12 amino acids.

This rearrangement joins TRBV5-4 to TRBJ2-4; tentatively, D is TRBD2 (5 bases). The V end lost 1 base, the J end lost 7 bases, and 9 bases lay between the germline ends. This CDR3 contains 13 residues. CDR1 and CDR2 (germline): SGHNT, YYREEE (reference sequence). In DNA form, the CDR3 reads TGTGCCAGCAGCTTGCAGGAGGTTAACATTCAGTACTTC. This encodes CASSLQEVNIQYF.

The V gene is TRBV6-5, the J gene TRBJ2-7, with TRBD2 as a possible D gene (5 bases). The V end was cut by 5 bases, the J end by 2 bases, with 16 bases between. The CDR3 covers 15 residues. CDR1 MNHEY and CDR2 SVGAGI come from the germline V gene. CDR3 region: CASSNPRERTYEQYF. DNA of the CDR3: TGTGCCAGCAGTAACCCAAGGGAGCGGACCTACGAGCAGTACTTC.

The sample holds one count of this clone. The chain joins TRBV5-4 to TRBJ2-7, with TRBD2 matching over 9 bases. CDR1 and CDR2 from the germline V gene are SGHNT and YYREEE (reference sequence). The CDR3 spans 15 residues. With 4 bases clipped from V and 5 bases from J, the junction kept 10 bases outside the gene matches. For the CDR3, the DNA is TGTGCCAGCAGCCACCCGGGCGGGGGGGTGCACGAGCAGTACTTC. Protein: CASSHPGGGVHEQYF.

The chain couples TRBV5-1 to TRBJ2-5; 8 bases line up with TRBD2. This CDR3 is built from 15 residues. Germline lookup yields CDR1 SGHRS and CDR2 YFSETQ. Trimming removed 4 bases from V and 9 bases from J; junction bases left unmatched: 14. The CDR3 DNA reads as TGCGCCAGCAGCACAGCGGGGGCGCGCTTGGGGGCCCAGTACTTC. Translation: CASSTAGARLGAQYF. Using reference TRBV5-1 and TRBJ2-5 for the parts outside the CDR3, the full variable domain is KAGVTQTPRYLIKTRGQQVTLSCSPISGHRSVSWYQQTPGQGLQFLFEYFSETQRNKGNFPGRFSGRQFSNSRSEMNVSTLELGDSALYLCASSTAGARLGAQYFGPGTRLLVL.

The CDR3: CASSQDDRGISEQYF. As DNA, the CDR3 is TGTGCCAGCAGCCAAGATGACAGGGGGATCTCCGAGCAGTACTTC. The chain combines TRBV3-1 (or the pseudogene TRBV3-2) with TRBJ2-7; 9 positions match TRBD1. With V trimmed by 0 bases and J by 6 bases, 6 bases remained unmatched. Germline-derived CDR1 and CDR2 are LGHDT and YNNKEL (reference sequence). There are 15 residues in the CDR3.

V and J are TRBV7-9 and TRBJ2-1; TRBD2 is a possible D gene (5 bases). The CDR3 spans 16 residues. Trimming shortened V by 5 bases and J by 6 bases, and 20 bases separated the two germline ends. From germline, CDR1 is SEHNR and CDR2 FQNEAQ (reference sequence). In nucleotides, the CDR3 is TGTGCCAGCAGCCCCGCGGGTAAGCCTAGAGGCAATGAGCAGTTCTTC. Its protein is CASSPAGKPRGNEQFF.